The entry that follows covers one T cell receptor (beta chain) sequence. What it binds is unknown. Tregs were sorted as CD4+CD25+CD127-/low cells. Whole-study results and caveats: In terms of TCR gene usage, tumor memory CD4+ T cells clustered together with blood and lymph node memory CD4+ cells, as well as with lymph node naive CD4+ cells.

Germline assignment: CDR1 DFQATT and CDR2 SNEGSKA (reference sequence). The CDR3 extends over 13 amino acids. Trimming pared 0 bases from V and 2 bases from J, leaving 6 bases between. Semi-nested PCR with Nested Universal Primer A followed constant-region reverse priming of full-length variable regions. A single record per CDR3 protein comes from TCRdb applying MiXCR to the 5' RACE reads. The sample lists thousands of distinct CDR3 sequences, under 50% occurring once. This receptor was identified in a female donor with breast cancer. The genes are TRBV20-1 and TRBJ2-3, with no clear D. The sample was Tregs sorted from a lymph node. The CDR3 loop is CSARDVATDTQYF. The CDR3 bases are TGCAGTGCTAGAGATGTGGCCACAGATACGCAGTATTTT.